Below, one T cell receptor (beta chain) is given with its context. Other DNA sequences from this sample encode an identical CDR3 as well. The data were obtained in a study of shared clonotypes between healthy human individuals. Terminally differentiated effector memory CD45RA+ cells were left out of the naive CD8 fraction, which was CD45RO-negative and positively selected for CCR7. V gave up 4 bases and J gave up 2 bases; unmatched junction bases: 2. CDR3 length: 14 residues. Germline V lookup: CDR1 MNHEY, CDR2 SMNVEV (reference sequence). The data were produced by immunoSEQ multiplex PCR, yet TCRdb's version contains in-frame clones alone and is incomplete. The table shows about 590,000 clones, with around 95% occurring only once.

The rearrangement links TRBV27 to TRBJ1-5, with 7 bases aligning to TRBD1. What was sequenced was naive CD8+ T cells sorted from blood. The receptor was derived from a woman aged 25-40 years in good health. The CDR3 region has the DNA TGTGCCAGCAGTTGGACAGGTGGCAATCAGCCCCAGCATTTT. Its protein product is CASSWTGGNQPQHF.